Below are 2 T cell receptor beta chains sequenced from a single sample in a study of HIV-infected patients and healthy controls (dated by TCRdb to between 2013 and 2015). Follow-up blood was drawn from HIV-infected patients roughly three months, about 14 weeks, after the initiation of antiretroviral therapy. Whole blood was used without cell fractionation, so the repertoire reflected all unsorted peripheral T cells. The library was prepared using 5' RACE. Data came from an Illumina MiSeq. Using SuperScript III with primers targeting the alpha and beta constant regions, 500 to 550 ng of RNA was reverse transcribed. Separate alpha and beta chain libraries were made by chain-specific third strand synthesis with multiplexing indices. In TCRdb, the public reads were trimmed at Q25 with fastp and aligned with MiXCR, with productive beta chains retained. Here each entry gathers all rows of one CDR3 protein and keeps the most common genes and DNA. The sample yields over 3,500 distinct CDR3 sequences; roughly 8.6% were counted once. The biggest ten clones account for roughly two fifths of the sample.

This sample comprised blood, obtained during antiretroviral therapy. Receptor source: an adult with HIV infection.

This clonotype was recorded many times. The rearrangement uses TRBV5-4 and TRBJ2-5, with TRBD1 matching 7 bases. CDR3 length: 16 amino acids. Per germline, CDR1 SGHNT and CDR2 YYREEE (reference sequence). V was pared by 4 bases and J by 5 bases, with 14 bases of the junction left unmatched. CDR3 protein: CASSPKTGSVKETQYF. In DNA form, the CDR3 reads TGTGCCAGCAGCCCTAAGACAGGGAGTGTGAAGGAGACCCAGTACTTC.

The chain joins TRBV19 to TRBJ1-1; perhaps TRBD1 as D (5 bases). V gave up 6 bases and J gave up 0 bases, with 11 bases separating them. The CDR3 consists of 14 residues. Germline CDR1 and CDR2: LNHDA and SQIVND (reference sequence). The CDR3 protein is CASSSDRMNTEAFF. The CDR3 DNA sequence: TGTGCCAGTAGCTCCGACAGAATGAACACTGAAGCTTTCTTT.